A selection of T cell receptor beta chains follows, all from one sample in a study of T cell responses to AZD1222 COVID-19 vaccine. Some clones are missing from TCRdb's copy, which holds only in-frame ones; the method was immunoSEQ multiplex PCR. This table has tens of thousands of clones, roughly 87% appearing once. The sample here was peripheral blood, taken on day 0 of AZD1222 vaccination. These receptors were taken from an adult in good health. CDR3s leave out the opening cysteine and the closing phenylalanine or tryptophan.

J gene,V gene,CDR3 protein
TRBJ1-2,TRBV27,ASRKQGADYGYT
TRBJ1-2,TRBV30,AWSTNYGYT
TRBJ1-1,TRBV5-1,ASSPGQGSTEAF
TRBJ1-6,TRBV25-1,ASRGSGNYSPLH
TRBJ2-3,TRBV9,ASNRPPSTDTQY
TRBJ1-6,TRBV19,ASSPQGNSPLH
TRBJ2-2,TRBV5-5,ASSLVTTPTGELF
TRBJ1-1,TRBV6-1,ASSEHGGDTEAF
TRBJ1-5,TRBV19,ASSPPGRGRNQPQH
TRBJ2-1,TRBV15,ATSRESVNEQF
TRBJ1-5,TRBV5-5,ASSLGRVDQPQH
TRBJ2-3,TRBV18,ASSPPQTDTQY
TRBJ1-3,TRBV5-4,ASSLEGTGNTIY
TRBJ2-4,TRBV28,ASSPGQGALAKNIQY
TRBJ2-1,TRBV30,AWSLPGLAVSYNEQF
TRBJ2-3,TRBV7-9,ASSPSMTAHTDTQY
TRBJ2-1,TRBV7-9,ASSYGGTHNEQF
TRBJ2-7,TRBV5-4,ASSRLAGEQY
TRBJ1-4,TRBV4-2,ASSQDEADGVEELF
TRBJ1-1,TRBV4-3,ASSPSIGNTEAF
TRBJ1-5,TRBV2,ASQGPSNQPQH
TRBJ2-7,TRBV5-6,ASSFRQVHEQY
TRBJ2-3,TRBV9,ASSVGGGSTDTQY
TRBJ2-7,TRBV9,ASSVAVNAYEQY
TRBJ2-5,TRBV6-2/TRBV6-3,ASSYGQGFGTQY
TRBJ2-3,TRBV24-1,ATSVPTSGNGGTQY
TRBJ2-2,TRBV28,ASRGGATTGELF
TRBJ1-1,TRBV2,ASCVPNTEAF
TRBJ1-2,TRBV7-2,ASSLKGGDYGYT